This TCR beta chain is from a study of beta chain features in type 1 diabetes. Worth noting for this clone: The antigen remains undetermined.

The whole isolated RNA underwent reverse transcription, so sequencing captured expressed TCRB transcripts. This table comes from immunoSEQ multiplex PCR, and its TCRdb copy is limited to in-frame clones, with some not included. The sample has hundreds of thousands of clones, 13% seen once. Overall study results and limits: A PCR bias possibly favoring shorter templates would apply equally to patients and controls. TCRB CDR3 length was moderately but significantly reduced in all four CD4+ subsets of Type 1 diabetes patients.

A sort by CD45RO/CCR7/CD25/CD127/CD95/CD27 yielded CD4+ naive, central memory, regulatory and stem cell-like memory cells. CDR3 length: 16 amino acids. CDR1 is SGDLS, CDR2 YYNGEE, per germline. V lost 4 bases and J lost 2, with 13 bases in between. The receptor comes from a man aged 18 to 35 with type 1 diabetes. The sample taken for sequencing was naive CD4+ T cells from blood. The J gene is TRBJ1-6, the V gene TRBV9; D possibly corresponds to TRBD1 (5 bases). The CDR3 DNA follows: TGTGCCAGCAGCCCCTCAGAGGGACCCTATAATTCACCCCTCCACTTT. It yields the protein CASSPSEGPYNSPLHF.